The 32 T cell receptor beta chains listed next were all sequenced from one sample in a study of regulatory T cells in long-lasting Graves disease. The time point denotes: newly diagnosed GD, antithyroid drugs for less than 3 months. PBMCs provided the RNA from which the TCR library was made. Building of the TCR beta libraries involved iRepertoire HTBI primers and Arm-PCR of CDR3 regions. A single record per CDR3 protein comes from TCRdb applying MiXCR to the multiplex PCR reads. Seen here are 350,000 to 550,000 distinct CDR3 sequences, roughly 15% observed once, and the top ten hold around a sixth. The data also belong to a second study, concerning T cells in Graves' hyperthyroidism and ophthalmopathy.

The sample consisted of peripheral blood mononuclear cells (PBMCs), taken at new diagnosis, from a patient treated with antithyroid drugs. The receptors were sampled from a woman in her fifties or sixties with Graves disease.

This clonotype came up a few times. J is TRBJ2-1 and V is TRBV20-1; TRBD2 agrees at 7 bases. The V gene's germline CDR1 is DFQATT and CDR2 SNEGSKA (reference sequence). The CDR3 has 13 amino acids. Trimming cost V 7 bases and J 8 bases; bases outside gene matches: 11. CDR3 in DNA: TGCAGTGTAGAAGCGGGATTCATCTATGAGCAGTTCTTC. Protein product: CSVEAGFIYEQFF.

A note on this clonotype: A much larger clonotype is one base distant, so this may be a read error. The chain combines TRBV29-1 with TRBJ2-3, with 9 nucleotides matching TRBD1. The trim removed 6 bases at V and 4 bases at J, leaving 11 bases unmatched. Germline V lookup: CDR1 SQVTM, CDR2 ANQGSEA. The CDR3 is 15 amino acids. This chain's CDR3 is CSVIPGQGTPDTQYF. The CDR3 coding sequence is TGCAGCGTGATTCCGGGACAGGGAACCCCAGATACGCAGTATTTT.

The chain joins TRBV9 to TRBJ1-6, with D tentatively TRBD1 (6 bases). V lost 0 bases and J 9 bases, leaving 10 bases between the germline ends. CDR3 length equals 14 residues. Germline lookup yields CDR1 SGDLS and CDR2 YYNGEE. CDR3 DNA sequence: TGTGCCAGCAGCGTAGAGACAGGAACTTCACCCCTCCACTTT. It yields the protein CASSVETGTSPLHF.

In this sample, this clonotype turned up many times. The chain employs TRBV5-1 and TRBJ2-1, with D possibly being TRBD2 (6 bases). From germline, CDR1 is SGHRS and CDR2 YFSETQ. CDR3 size: 17 residues. Deletions cut 4 bases from V and 0 bases from J, with 17 bases between. Here the CDR3 DNA reads TGCGCCAGCAGCAACCCCGGGGGACGAAGCTCCTACAATGAGCAGTTCTTC. It yields the protein CASSNPGGRSSYNEQFF.

This clonotype has only a few counts. The chain combines TRBV27 with TRBJ2-7; D is ambiguous. V lost 6 bases to trimming and J lost 0 bases, with 9 bases between them. CDR1 is MNHEY and CDR2 is SMNVEV in the germline V gene (reference sequence). The length of the CDR3 is 13 residues. The CDR3 DNA reads TGTGCCAGCAGACGGACGCTCTCCTACGAGCAGTACTTC. Its protein product is CASRRTLSYEQYF.

With regard to this clonotype: Being one base from a much bigger clone, this may be a read error. Since the CDR3 does not end with the conserved phenylalanine or tryptophan, this likely comes from a read error. V is TRBV7-3 and J is TRBJ2-1; TRBD2 agrees at 13 bases. Germline-derived CDR1 and CDR2 are SGHTA and FQGTGA. The CDR3 contains 19 residues. V lost 5 bases and J lost 2; bases outside the gene matches: 12. The CDR3, as DNA: TGTGCCAGCAGCCCAGGGACTAGCGGGACTATTTCAACCTACAATGAGCAGTTCCTC. Translated, it gives CASSPGTSGTISTYNEQFL.

At least ten counts were recorded for this clonotype. The rearrangement uses TRBV6-5 and TRBJ2-7; D may be TRBD2 (5 bases). The CDR3 sequence is 16 residues long. Germline CDR1 MNHEY, CDR2 SVGAGI. The ends were cut back, 0 bases at V and 0 bases at J, with 12 bases in the middle. The CDR3 here is CASSYSSGFSSYEQYF. The CDR3 DNA reads as TGTGCCAGCAGTTACTCGTCGGGGTTCAGCTCCTACGAGCAGTACTTC.

This clonotype came up many times. This chain connects TRBV6-4 to TRBJ1-5; D is unclear. Germline V gene sequence: CDR1 MRHNA, CDR2 SNTAGT. V was trimmed by 0 bases and J by 4 bases, leaving 16 bases between them. The length of the CDR3 is 17 residues. Here the CDR3 DNA reads TGTGCCAGCAGTGACTCTTTAGCGGGAATGCGAAATCAGCCCCAGCATTTT. Protein product: CASSDSLAGMRNQPQHF.

This clonotype was found many times. The V call is TRBV19, the J call TRBJ2-1; D is unclear. Germline V gives CDR1 LNHDA, CDR2 SQIVND (reference sequence). This CDR3 is built from 15 residues. V was shortened by 7 bases and J by 0 bases, with 13 bases between the two germline ends. This CDR3 is CASTPDGVSYNEQFF. In DNA form, the CDR3 reads TGTGCCAGTACCCCGGACGGAGTCTCCTACAATGAGCAGTTCTTC.

This clonotype was seen ten or more times. This sequence joins TRBV28 and TRBJ1-5, with D maybe TRBD1 (6 bases). CDR1 is MDHEN, CDR2 SYDVKM, per germline. The CDR3 consists of 14 residues. Deletions cut 6 bases from V and 6 bases from J, with 15 bases between. Here the CDR3 DNA reads TGTGCCAGCAGCCTACAGGGTTCTAGTCAGCCCCAGCATTTT. Amino acids: CASSLQGSSQPQHF.

The rearrangement joins TRBV7-9 to TRBJ2-1, with D unclear. Germline values: CDR1 SEHNR, CDR2 FQNEAQ (reference sequence). Trimming cost V 5 bases and J 0 bases, with 17 bases left between them. This CDR3 contains 17 residues. The CDR3 region is CASSRLSRMSSYNEQFF. CDR3 nucleotides: TGTGCCAGCAGCCGCCTCTCCCGGATGAGCTCCTACAATGAGCAGTTCTTC.

This clonotype appeared a few times. V usage is TRBV24-1 and J usage is TRBJ2-1, with 12 bases identical to TRBD1. With 9 bases clipped from V and 9 bases from J, the junction kept 8 bases outside the gene matches. Germline V gene sequence: CDR1 KGHDR, CDR2 SFDVKD. This CDR3 has 14 amino acids. The CDR3 spells CATGPGQGAGEQFF. The CDR3 nucleotides read TGTGCCACCGGACCGGGACAGGGGGCCGGTGAGCAGTTCTTC.

This clonotype was picked up many times. V is TRBV28 and J is TRBJ1-5; perhaps TRBD1 as D (5 bases). CDR1 is MDHEN, CDR2 SYDVKM, per germline. The CDR3 covers 15 residues. V was pared by 0 bases and J by 4 bases, with 10 bases between. The CDR3 bases are TGTGCCAGCAGTTTATGGAGTCAGGGAAATCAGCCCCAGCATTTT. It codes for CASSLWSQGNQPQHF. Combining the CDR3 with reference TRBV28 and TRBJ1-5 gives the whole variable domain DVKVTQSSRYLVKRTGEKVFLECVQDMDHENMFWYRQDPGLGLRLIYFSYDVKMKEKGDIPEGYSVSREKKERFSLILESASTNQTSMYLCASSLWSQGNQPQHFGDGTRLSIL.

This clonotype was counted ten times or more. The V call is TRBV7-8, the J call TRBJ2-3; TRBD2 might be the D (5 bases). The CDR3 has 18 amino acids. With 1 base removed from V and 4 bases from J, the gap between germline ends came to 21 bases. Looked up from germline, CDR1 is SGHVS and CDR2 is FQNEAQ. CDR3 region: CASSLVGGGYSVSDTQYF. In DNA, the CDR3 is TGTGCCAGCAGCTTAGTAGGAGGAGGATACAGTGTGTCAGATACGCAGTATTTT.

Note on this clonotype: With a much larger clone just one base away, this may be a read error. The chain employs TRBV2 and TRBJ1-4; unclear D gene. The germline CDR1 and CDR2 sequences are SNHLY and FYNNEI. The CDR3 runs 13 residues. Deletions cut 5 bases from V and 5 bases from J, with 9 bases between. This chain's CDR3 is CASSWHGNEKLFF. The CDR3 DNA follows: TGTGCCAGCAGTTGGCACGGAAATGAAAAACTGTTTTTT.

V is TRBV20-1 and J is TRBJ2-1; TRBD1 agrees at 10 bases. With 6 bases clipped from V and 8 bases from J, the junction kept 13 bases outside the gene matches. This CDR3 is 15 amino acids long. In germline, CDR1 is DFQATT, CDR2 SNEGSKA (reference sequence). The CDR3, as DNA: TGCAGTGCCACAGGGACAGGGGCCAGATCGGATGAGCAGTTCTTC. Protein sequence: CSATGTGARSDEQFF.

This clonotype was counted between two and nine times. This chain uses TRBV7-3 with TRBJ1-6; 7 positions match TRBD1. J was trimmed by 4 bases and V by 3 bases; bases with no gene match: 6. Germline values: CDR1 SGHTA, CDR2 FQGTGA. The CDR3 covers 16 residues. The CDR3 is CASSLTGSTYNSPLHF. Written as DNA, the CDR3 is TGTGCCAGCAGCTTGACAGGGAGCACTTATAATTCACCCCTCCACTTT.

In this sample, this clonotype turned up a few times. A read error may produce the germline difference seen at one junction end. J is TRBJ1-6 and V is TRBV2; weak D call: TRBD1 (5 bases). The CDR3 is 13 amino acids. Germline V CDR1 and CDR2: SNHLY, FYNNEI. The CDR3 region has the DNA TGTGCCAGCGGTGACAGAAAAAATTCACCCCTCCACTTT. Protein sequence: CASGDRKNSPLHF.

This clonotype appeared many times. CDR3 region: CASSELGMLNTEAFF. The DNA for the CDR3 is TGTGCCAGCAGTGAATTGGGAATGTTGAACACTGAAGCTTTCTTT. The chain is built from TRBV6-1 and TRBJ1-1; unclear D gene. V lost 2 bases and J lost 0, with 10 bases in between. The germline CDR1 and CDR2 sequences are MNHNS and SASEGT. CDR3 length: 15 amino acids.

At least ten counts were recorded for this clonotype. V usage is TRBV30 and J usage is TRBJ2-7, with 7 bases fitting TRBD2. This CDR3 spans 16 amino acids. Germline-derived CDR1 and CDR2 are GTSNPN and SVGIG (reference sequence). V gave up 0 bases and J gave up 4 bases; unmatched junction bases: 12. As DNA, the CDR3 is TGTGCCTGGAGTGTACGCTGGAGCGGGAACCGATACGAGCAGTACTTC. It is translated as CAWSVRWSGNRYEQYF.

This clonotype was observed many times. V and J are TRBV7-9 and TRBJ1-2; D perhaps matches TRBD1 (6 bases). Trimming took off 3 bases at V and 7 bases at J, with 15 bases between the two ends. Per germline, CDR1 SEHNR and CDR2 FQNEAQ (reference sequence). This CDR3 comprises 14 residues. CDR3 protein: CASSFPQGPSGYTF. The CDR3 bases are TGTGCCAGCAGCTTTCCACAGGGTCCAAGTGGCTACACCTTC.

This clonotype was seen repeatedly, ten times or more. This sequence joins TRBV6-1 and TRBJ1-4, with TRBD1 identical over 9 bases. Germline V gene data show CDR1 as MNHNS and CDR2 as SASEGT. Germline trimming cut 6 bases from V and 4 bases from J; bases unmatched to any gene: 12. The CDR3 consists of 17 residues. The CDR3 region is CASRPPGQGMGNEKLFF. DNA of the CDR3: TGTGCCAGCAGGCCTCCGGGACAGGGTATGGGTAATGAAAAACTGTTTTTT.

This clonotype showed up many times. The chain links TRBV28 to TRBJ1-3, with D uncertain. The CDR3 loop spans 13 amino acids. V lost 6 bases and J 1 base, leaving 7 bases between the germline ends. In germline, CDR1 is MDHEN, CDR2 SYDVKM. CDR3 DNA sequence: TGTGCCAGCAGGAGACCTTCTGGAAACACCATATATTTT. Amino acid sequence: CASRRPSGNTIYF.

This chain uses TRBV27 with TRBJ2-7, with D possibly matching TRBD1 (6 bases). With 2 bases removed from V and 0 bases from J, the gap between germline ends came to 14 bases. The germline V gene has CDR1 MNHEY and CDR2 SMNVEV (reference sequence). This CDR3 is built from 16 residues. CDR3 protein: CASSLRGSLSSYEQYF. The CDR3 DNA reads TGTGCCAGCAGTTTAAGGGGGAGCCTGAGCTCCTACGAGCAGTACTTC.

There are many counts of this clonotype. The chain combines TRBV12-3 or TRBV12-4 with TRBJ2-7, with no clear D. V gave up 2 bases and J gave up 0 bases, with 17 bases separating them. The CDR3 sequence is 17 residues long. Here the CDR3 reads CASSLSLVARSSYEQYF. CDR3 bases: TGTGCCAGCAGTTTATCCCTAGTAGCTCGGAGCTCCTACGAGCAGTACTTC.

The rearrangement joins TRBV5-1 to TRBJ2-1; 13 bases line up with TRBD2. CDR1 is SGHRS and CDR2 is YFSETQ in the germline V gene. The CDR3 has 17 residues. Trimming cost V 4 bases and J 0 bases; bases outside gene matches: 4. The CDR3 sequence: CASSVGTSGNSYNEQFF. The CDR3 DNA reads TGCGCCAGCAGCGTGGGGACTAGCGGGAACTCCTACAATGAGCAGTTCTTC. Supplemented by reference TRBV5-1 and TRBJ2-1, the full variable domain reads KAGVTQTPRYLIKTRGQQVTLSCSPISGHRSVSWYQQTPGQGLQFLFEYFSETQRNKGNFPGRFSGRQFSNSRSEMNVSTLELGDSALYLCASSVGTSGNSYNEQFFGPGTRLTVL.

As for this clonotype: A read error may explain this, as a much larger clone is one base away. CDR3 DNA sequence: TGTACCAGCAGCTTAGATGGACGTAGCATTCAGTACTTC. Amino acid sequence: CTSSLDGRSIQYF. This sequence joins TRBV11-2 and TRBJ2-4; no clear D gene. The CDR3 covers 13 residues. Germline V gives CDR1 SGHAT, CDR2 FQNNGV.

This clonotype has just a few counts. The rearrangement joins TRBV27 to TRBJ2-1, with TRBD2 identical over 13 bases. The CDR3 length is 15 residues. V gave up 6 bases and J gave up 9 bases; unmatched junction bases: 8. The germline CDR1 and CDR2 sequences are MNHEY and SMNVEV (reference sequence). The CDR3 nucleotides read TGTGCCAGCAGCTTCCCGACTAGCGGGAGGACTGAGCAGTTCTTC. This translates into CASSFPTSGRTEQFF.

This clonotype showed up many times. The rearrangement joins TRBV15 to TRBJ1-1, with no clear D. Trimming removed 4 bases from V and 0 bases from J, with 12 bases in between. The germline V gene encodes CDR1 LNHNV and CDR2 YYDKDF (reference sequence). The CDR3 runs to 15 residues. In DNA, the CDR3 is TGTGCCACCAGCAAGAGAAGGGAGATGAACACTGAAGCTTTCTTT. Translating it yields CATSKRREMNTEAFF.

Ten or more counts support this clonotype. The J gene is TRBJ2-1, the V gene TRBV28; 9 bases match TRBD1. After removal of 6 bases from V and 9 bases from J, the junction contained 12 bases not matched to a gene. CDR3 length equals 15 residues. The germline V gene has CDR1 MDHEN and CDR2 SYDVKM. In nucleotides, the CDR3 is TGTGCCAGCAGCCCTCCGGGACAGGGTTCGGGTGAGCAGTTCTTC. It is translated as CASSPPGQGSGEQFF.

This rearrangement joins TRBV9 to TRBJ2-2; 7 positions agree with TRBD2. This CDR3 is built from 17 residues. Trimming at V came to 1 base and at J to 2 bases, leaving 8 bases not matched to a gene. In germline, CDR1 is SGDLS, CDR2 YYNGEE. The CDR3 coding sequence is TGTGCCAGCAGCGTACAGGTTCTAGCGGTTAACACCGGGGAGCTGTTTTTT. Translation: CASSVQVLAVNTGELFF.

This clonotype was recorded many times. The genes are TRBV7-8 and TRBJ1-2; 8 bases map to TRBD1. The CDR3 extends over 18 amino acids. V lost 0 bases to trimming and J lost 3 bases; unmatched junction nucleotides: 12. Germline-derived CDR1 and CDR2 are SGHVS and FQNEAQ. This CDR3 reads CASSLARIPGGLDYGYTF. The DNA for the CDR3 is TGTGCCAGCAGCTTAGCCCGAATTCCAGGGGGCCTAGACTATGGCTACACCTTC.